This passage covers 2 T cell receptor beta chains from one sample sequenced in a study of human T cells and chemical hapten exposure. TCRdb re-derived calls from the RACE reads in MiXCR, one entry per CDR3 protein. Seen here are tens of thousands of distinct CDR3 sequences, roughly 10% observed once, and the top ten hold 1.5% to 2%. As to time point: patch test 2, 6 weeks after DPC sensitization. Treatment described: therapeutic diphenylcyclopropenone sensitization with weekly scalp DPC. The input for sequencing was whole blood, taken in connection with sensitization to the hapten diphenylcyclopropenone (DPC). The source is a man between 18 and 35 years old with alopecia areata. Some clones in this sample may be carry-over from other donors' samples.

This clonotype has at least ten counts. The J gene is TRBJ1-2, the V gene TRBV27; TRBD1 aligns across 7 bases. Germline lookup yields CDR1 MNHEY and CDR2 SMNVEV (reference sequence). V lost 5 bases and J lost 3; bases outside the gene matches: 6. The CDR3 covers 14 residues. CDR3 sequence: CASSRTGWDYGYTF. The CDR3 coding sequence is TGTGCCAGCAGTAGGACAGGTTGGGACTATGGCTACACCTTC.

This clonotype was recorded a few times. The rearrangement uses TRBV3-1 and TRBJ1-1; 8 bases line up with TRBD1. The CDR3 totals 13 residues. V dropped 2 bases and J dropped 10; count of bases not matched to a gene: 6. Germline lookup yields CDR1 LGHDT and CDR2 YNNKEL (reference sequence). In DNA form, the CDR3 reads TGTGCCAGCAGCCAAATGGGACAGGAGACAGCTTTCTTT. Translating gives CASSQMGQETAFF.